This TCR beta chain emerged from a study of human T cells and chemical hapten exposure. Study-wide context: 2% DPC was applied to about 2 cm by about 2 cm of upper inner arm skin for sensitization. The study's findings and limits: There was alopecia in the donors, so their immune response may differ from that of healthy people. The number of TCRs over 1 in 1000 frequency stayed unchanged after DPC.

The CDR3 has 18 amino acids. V was cut by 5 bases and J by 0 bases, with 19 bases left in between. The V gene's germline CDR1 is SGHVS and CDR2 FQNEAQ. TCRdb reprocessed the RACE reads with MiXCR, giving one entry per CDR3 protein. The sample lists about 42,000 distinct CDR3 sequences, 8% to 9% seen once, with roughly 15% in the top ten. This clonotype was observed many times. Its cognate antigen is unknown. The time point here: patch test 2, 6 weeks after DPC sensitization. Stated treatment: therapeutic diphenylcyclopropenone sensitization with weekly scalp DPC. The source is a woman aged 35 to 49 with alopecia areata. Some clones in this sample may be carry-over from other donors' samples. The chain links TRBV7-8 to TRBJ2-2; perhaps TRBD2 as D (5 bases). The sequencing here drew on whole blood, taken in connection with sensitization to the hapten diphenylcyclopropenone (DPC). The CDR3 is CASSAALDGRANTGELFF. The CDR3 nucleotides read TGTGCCAGCAGCGCAGCCCTGGACGGGCGGGCGAACACCGGGGAGCTGTTTTTT.